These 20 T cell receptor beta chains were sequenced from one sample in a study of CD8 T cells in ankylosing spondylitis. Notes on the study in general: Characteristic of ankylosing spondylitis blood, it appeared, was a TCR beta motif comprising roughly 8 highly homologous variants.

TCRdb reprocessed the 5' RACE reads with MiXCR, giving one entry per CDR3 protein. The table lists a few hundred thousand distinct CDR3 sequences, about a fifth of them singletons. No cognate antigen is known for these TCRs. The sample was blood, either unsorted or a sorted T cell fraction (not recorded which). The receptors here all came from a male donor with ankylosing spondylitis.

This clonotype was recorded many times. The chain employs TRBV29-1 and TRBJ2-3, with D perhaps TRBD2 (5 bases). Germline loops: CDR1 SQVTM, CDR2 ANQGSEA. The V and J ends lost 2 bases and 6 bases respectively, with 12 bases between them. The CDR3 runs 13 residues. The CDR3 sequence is CSVESGFRDTQYF. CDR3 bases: TGCAGCGTTGAATCGGGGTTCAGGGATACGCAGTATTTT.

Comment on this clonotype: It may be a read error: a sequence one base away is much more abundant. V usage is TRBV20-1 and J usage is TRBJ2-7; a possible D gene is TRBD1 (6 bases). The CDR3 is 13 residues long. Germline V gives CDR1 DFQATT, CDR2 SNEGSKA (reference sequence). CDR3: CSATPWDTYKQYF. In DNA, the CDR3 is TGCAGTGCTACGCCCTGGGACACCTACAAGCAGTACTTC.

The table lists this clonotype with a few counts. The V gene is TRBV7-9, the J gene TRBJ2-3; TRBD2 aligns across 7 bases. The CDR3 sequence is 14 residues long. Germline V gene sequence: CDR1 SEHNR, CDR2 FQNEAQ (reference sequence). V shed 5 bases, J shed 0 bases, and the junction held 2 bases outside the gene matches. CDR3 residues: CASSRDYSTDTQYF. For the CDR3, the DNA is TGTGCCAGCAGCCGGGACTATAGCACAGATACGCAGTATTTT.

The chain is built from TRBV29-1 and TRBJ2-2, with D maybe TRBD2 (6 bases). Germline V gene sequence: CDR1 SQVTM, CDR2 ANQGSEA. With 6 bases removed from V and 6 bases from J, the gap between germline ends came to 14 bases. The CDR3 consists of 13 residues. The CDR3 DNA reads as TGCAGCGTAAAAACCGGGGGTCCCGGGGAGCTGTTTTTT. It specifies CSVKTGGPGELFF.

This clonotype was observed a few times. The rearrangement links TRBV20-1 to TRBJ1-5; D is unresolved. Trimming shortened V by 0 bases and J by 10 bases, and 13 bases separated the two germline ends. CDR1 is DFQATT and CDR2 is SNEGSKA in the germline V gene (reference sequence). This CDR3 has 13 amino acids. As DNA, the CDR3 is TGCAGTGCTAGAGACGACCCAGCCGTACCCCAGCATTTT. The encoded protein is CSARDDPAVPQHF.

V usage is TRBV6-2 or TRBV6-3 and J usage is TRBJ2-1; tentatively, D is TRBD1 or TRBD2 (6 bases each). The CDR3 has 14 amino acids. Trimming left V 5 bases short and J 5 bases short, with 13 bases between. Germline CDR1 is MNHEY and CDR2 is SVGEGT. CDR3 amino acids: CASSTGRRNNEQFF. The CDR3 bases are TGTGCCAGCAGTACAGGGAGGAGGAACAATGAGCAGTTCTTC.

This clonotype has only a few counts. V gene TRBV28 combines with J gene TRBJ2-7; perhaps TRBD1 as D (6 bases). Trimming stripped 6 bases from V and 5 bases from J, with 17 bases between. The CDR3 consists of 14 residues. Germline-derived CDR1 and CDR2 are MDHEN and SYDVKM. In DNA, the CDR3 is TGTGCCAGCAGCCTTTCAGGGGTATTAGACGAGCAGTACTTC. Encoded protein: CASSLSGVLDEQYF. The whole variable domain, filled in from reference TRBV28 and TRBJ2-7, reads DVKVTQSSRYLVKRTGEKVFLECVQDMDHENMFWYRQDPGLGLRLIYFSYDVKMKEKGDIPEGYSVSREKKERFSLILESASTNQTSMYLCASSLSGVLDEQYFGPGTRLTVT.

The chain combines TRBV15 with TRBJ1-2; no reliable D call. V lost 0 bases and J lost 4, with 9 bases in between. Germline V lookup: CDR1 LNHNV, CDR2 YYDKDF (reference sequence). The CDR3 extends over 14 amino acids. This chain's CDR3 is CATSREGRSYGYTF. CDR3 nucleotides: TGTGCCACCAGCAGAGAAGGGCGGAGCTATGGCTACACCTTC.

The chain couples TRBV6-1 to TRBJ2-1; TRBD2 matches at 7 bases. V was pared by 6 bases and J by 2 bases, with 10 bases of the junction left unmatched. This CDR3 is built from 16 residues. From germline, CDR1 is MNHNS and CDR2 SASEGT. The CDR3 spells CASSLRPSGAYNEQFF. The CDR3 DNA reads TGTGCCAGCAGCCTAAGGCCCAGCGGGGCCTACAATGAGCAGTTCTTC.

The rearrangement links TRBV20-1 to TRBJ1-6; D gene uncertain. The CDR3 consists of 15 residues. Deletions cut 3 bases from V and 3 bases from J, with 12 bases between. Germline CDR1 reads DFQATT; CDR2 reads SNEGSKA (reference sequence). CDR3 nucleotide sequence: TGCAGTGCTAGTGAACAAACCGTCTATAATTCACCCCTCCACTTT. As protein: CSASEQTVYNSPLHF.

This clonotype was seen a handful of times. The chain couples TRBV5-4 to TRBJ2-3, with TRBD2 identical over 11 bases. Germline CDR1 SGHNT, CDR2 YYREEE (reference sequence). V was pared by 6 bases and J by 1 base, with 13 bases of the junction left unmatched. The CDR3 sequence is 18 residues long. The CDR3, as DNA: TGTGCCAGCAAAAGACCGGGACTAGCGGCAGGGGGCACAGATACGCAGTATTTT. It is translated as CASKRPGLAAGGTDTQYF.

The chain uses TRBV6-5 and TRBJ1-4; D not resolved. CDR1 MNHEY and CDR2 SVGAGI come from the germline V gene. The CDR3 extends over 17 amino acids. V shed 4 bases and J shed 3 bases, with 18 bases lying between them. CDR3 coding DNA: TGTGCCAGCAGTTCGTCAGCTTACTTAACTCCTAATGAAAAACTGTTTTTT. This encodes CASSSSAYLTPNEKLFF.

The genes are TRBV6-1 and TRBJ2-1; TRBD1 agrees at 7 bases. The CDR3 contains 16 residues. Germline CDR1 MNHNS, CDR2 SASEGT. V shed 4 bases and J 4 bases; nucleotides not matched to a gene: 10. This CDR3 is CASSVFRDSLYNEQFF. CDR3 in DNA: TGTGCCAGCAGTGTGTTTCGGGACAGCCTTTACAATGAGCAGTTCTTC.

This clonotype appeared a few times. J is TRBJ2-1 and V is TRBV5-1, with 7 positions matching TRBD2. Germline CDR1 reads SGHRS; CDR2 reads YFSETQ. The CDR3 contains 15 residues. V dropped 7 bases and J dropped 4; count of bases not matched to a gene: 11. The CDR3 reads CASSVGLAVYNEQFF. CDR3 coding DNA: TGCGCCAGCTCCGTTGGTCTAGCGGTGTACAATGAGCAGTTCTTC. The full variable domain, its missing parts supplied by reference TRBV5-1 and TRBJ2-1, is KAGVTQTPRYLIKTRGQQVTLSCSPISGHRSVSWYQQTPGQGLQFLFEYFSETQRNKGNFPGRFSGRQFSNSRSEMNVSTLELGDSALYLCASSVGLAVYNEQFFGPGTRLTVL.

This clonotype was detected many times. The DNA for the CDR3 is TGTGCCAGCAGTTTCAGGGGGCGTCCTTATCAGCCCCAGCATTTT. This sequence encodes CASSFRGRPYQPQHF. V is TRBV28 and J is TRBJ1-5, with TRBD1 matching 8 bases. This CDR3 is 15 amino acids long. The junction had 6 bases not matched to a gene; V was cut back by 3 bases and J by 5 bases. Germline CDR1 reads MDHEN; CDR2 reads SYDVKM.

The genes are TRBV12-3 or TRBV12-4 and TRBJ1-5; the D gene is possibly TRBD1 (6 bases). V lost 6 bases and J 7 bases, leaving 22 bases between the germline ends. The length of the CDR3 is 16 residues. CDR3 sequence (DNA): TGTGCCAGCAGCTGGATACGGGGGGCGATTAGCCAGCCCCAGCATTTT. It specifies CASSWIRGAISQPQHF.

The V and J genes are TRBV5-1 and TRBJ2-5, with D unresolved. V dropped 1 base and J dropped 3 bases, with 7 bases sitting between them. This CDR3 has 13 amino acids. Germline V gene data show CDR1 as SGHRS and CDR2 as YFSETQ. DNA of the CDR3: TGCGCCAGCAGCTTGTATCGGGAAGAGACCCAGTACTTC. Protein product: CASSLYREETQYF.

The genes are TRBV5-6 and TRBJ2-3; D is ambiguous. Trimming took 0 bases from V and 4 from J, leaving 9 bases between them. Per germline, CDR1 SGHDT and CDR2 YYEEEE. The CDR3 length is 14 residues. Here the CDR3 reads CASSLELASDTQYF. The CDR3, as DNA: TGTGCCAGCAGCTTGGAATTAGCTTCAGATACGCAGTATTTT.

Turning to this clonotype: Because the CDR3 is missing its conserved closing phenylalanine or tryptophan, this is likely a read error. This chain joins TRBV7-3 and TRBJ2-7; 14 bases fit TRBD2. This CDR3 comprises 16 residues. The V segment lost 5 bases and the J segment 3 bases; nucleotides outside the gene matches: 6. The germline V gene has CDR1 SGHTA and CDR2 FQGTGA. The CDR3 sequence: CASSPGLAGDRYEQYS. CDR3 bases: TGTGCCAGCAGCCCGGGACTAGCGGGAGATCGCTACGAGCAGTACTCC.

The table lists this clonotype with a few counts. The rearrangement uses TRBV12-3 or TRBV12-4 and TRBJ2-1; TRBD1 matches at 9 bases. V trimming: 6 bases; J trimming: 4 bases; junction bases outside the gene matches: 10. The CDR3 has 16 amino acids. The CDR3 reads CASRPTGTGPYNEQFF. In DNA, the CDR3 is TGTGCCAGCAGACCAACCGGGACAGGGCCTTACAATGAGCAGTTCTTC.